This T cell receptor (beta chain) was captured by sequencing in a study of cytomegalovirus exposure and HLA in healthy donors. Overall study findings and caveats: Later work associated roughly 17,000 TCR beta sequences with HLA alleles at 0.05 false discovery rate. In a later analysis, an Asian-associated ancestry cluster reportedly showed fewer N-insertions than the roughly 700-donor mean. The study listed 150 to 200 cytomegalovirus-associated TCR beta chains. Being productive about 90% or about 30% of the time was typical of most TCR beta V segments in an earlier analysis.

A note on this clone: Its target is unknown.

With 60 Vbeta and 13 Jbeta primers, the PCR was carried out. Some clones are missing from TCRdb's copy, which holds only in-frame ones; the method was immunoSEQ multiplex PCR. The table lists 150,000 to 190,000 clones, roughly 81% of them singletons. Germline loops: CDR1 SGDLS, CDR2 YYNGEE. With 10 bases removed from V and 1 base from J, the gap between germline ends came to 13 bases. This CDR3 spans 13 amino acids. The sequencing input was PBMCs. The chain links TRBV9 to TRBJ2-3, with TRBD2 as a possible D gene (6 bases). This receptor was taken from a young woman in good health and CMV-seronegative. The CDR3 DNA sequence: TGTGCCGACCACGGGGGACGCACAGATACGCAGTATTTT. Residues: CADHGGRTDTQYF.